What follows are 15 T cell receptor beta chains derived from one specimen sequenced in a study of response to subunit inactivated influenza vaccine. TCRdb re-called the RT-PCR reads through MiXCR, storing one row per CDR3 protein. This table has hundreds of thousands of distinct CDR3 sequences, less than 20% appearing once. The material sequenced was PBMCs from blood, taken around 5 days after vaccination. The receptors were sampled from a middle-aged man who received an inactivated influenza vaccine.

Notes on this clonotype: An end of the junction does not agree with germline; a read error may underlie this. The chain couples TRBV20-1 to TRBJ2-7, with 10 bases aligning to TRBD1. The CDR3 runs to 14 residues. The V gene's germline CDR1 is DFQATT and CDR2 SNEGSKA (reference sequence). CDR3 in amino acids: CGARDEGQGYEQYF. Here the CDR3 DNA reads TGCGGTGCTAGAGATGAGGGACAGGGGTACGAGCAGTACTTC.

This clonotype was counted a few times. It is likely a read error, because the conserved phenylalanine at the end of the CDR3 is missing. The DNA is omitted, as the CDR3 cannot be located on it reliably, and the CDR3 follows TCRdb's listing. V gene TRBV7-9 combines with J gene TRBJ1-2; the table calls TRBD1, which could not be checked here. Both ends counted, the CDR3 spans 13 residues. Germline loops: CDR1 SEHNR, CDR2 FQNEAQ (reference sequence). CDR3 loop: CASSLGDRGVISS.

The chain combines TRBV9 with TRBJ2-5; D gene unclear. CDR3 length equals 13 residues. CDR1 is SGDLS and CDR2 is YYNGEE in the germline V gene. The V and J ends lost 0 bases and 5 bases respectively, with 8 bases between them. The chain's CDR3 is CASSVDEWETQYF. In DNA form, the CDR3 reads TGTGCCAGCAGCGTAGACGAGTGGGAGACCCAGTACTTC.

A few counts support this clonotype. The genes are TRBV20-1 and TRBJ1-2; no clear D. The V gene's germline CDR1 is DFQATT and CDR2 SNEGSKA (reference sequence). The CDR3 extends over 15 amino acids. V was pared by 0 bases and J by 4 bases, with 15 bases between. This CDR3 reads CSARDKTRGSYGYTF. The CDR3 nucleotides are TGCAGTGCTAGAGATAAGACCCGTGGGTCCTATGGCTACACCTTC.

This clonotype was detected a few times. V usage is TRBV12-3 or TRBV12-4 and J usage is TRBJ2-3, with a weak D call TRBD2 (5 bases). The CDR3 loop spans 15 amino acids. Trimming removed 5 bases at V and 8 bases at J, with 20 bases between. The CDR3 DNA reads TGTGCCAGCAGTCCTACGGCGGGTTCGTTGGGTACGCAGTATTTT. As protein: CASSPTAGSLGTQYF.

The sample holds a few counts of this clonotype. The gene calls are TRBV11-2 and TRBJ2-1; no firm D call. This CDR3 spans 15 amino acids. Germline V gives CDR1 SGHAT, CDR2 FQNNGV. V shed 4 bases and J shed 5 bases, with 15 bases lying between them. CDR3 DNA: TGTGCCAGCAGCTGGGCTGGCAGACGAGACAATGAGCAGTTCTTC. Translation: CASSWAGRRDNEQFF.

About this clonotype: Possible read error: a much larger clone is one base away. The V gene is TRBV12-3 or TRBV12-4, the J gene TRBJ2-7, with D uncertain. The CDR3 is 14 amino acids. V lost 7 bases to trimming and J lost 2 bases, with 15 bases between them. CDR3 sequence reads: CASNYNRNPYEQYF. CDR3 bases: TGTGCCAGCAATTACAACAGAAATCCCTACGAGCAGTACTTC.

The chain links TRBV4-3 to TRBJ2-7, with D possibly TRBD1 on 5 matching bases. The CDR3 runs 13 residues. Per the germline V gene, CDR1 is LGHNA and CDR2 is YSLEER. The ends were cut back, 1 base at V and 3 bases at J, with 7 bases in the middle. DNA of the CDR3: TGCGCCAGCAGCCAAGTTGACAGCTACGAGCAGTACTTC. It codes for CASSQVDSYEQYF.

This clonotype was observed at least ten times. The DNA for the CDR3 is TGTGCCAGCGGGCGTTCAGTGGATACGCAGTATTTT. Protein sequence: CASGRSVDTQYF. The V call is TRBV7-8, the J call TRBJ2-3; D remains unclear. The V gene lost 8 bases and the J gene lost 6 bases, with 12 bases spanning the gap. CDR3 length: 12 amino acids. Germline CDR1 SGHVS, CDR2 FQNEAQ.

This clonotype was counted between two and nine times. This chain uses TRBV12-3 or TRBV12-4 with TRBJ2-3; 10 positions agree with TRBD1. This CDR3 comprises 17 residues. Germline trimming cut 6 bases from V and 3 bases from J; bases unmatched to any gene: 12. CDR3 loop: CASRPPTGGSQTDTQYF. The DNA for the CDR3 is TGTGCCAGCAGACCTCCGACAGGGGGCAGTCAGACAGATACGCAGTATTTT.

The table lists this clonotype with a count of one. The V and J genes are TRBV12-3 or TRBV12-4 and TRBJ2-1; tentatively, D is TRBD2 (7 bases). Trimming removed 6 bases from V and 12 bases from J, with 24 bases in between. This CDR3 spans 15 amino acids. In DNA form, the CDR3 reads TGTGCCAGCAGGGCTCGTGGCGGGGGCCTAGGAGCGCAGTTCTTC. It codes for CASRARGGGLGAQFF.

This chain links TRBV24-1 with TRBJ2-1, with 14 bases lining up with TRBD2. The V segment lost 7 bases and the J segment 5 bases; nucleotides outside the gene matches: 0. Germline CDR1 and CDR2: KGHDR and SFDVKD. The CDR3 runs 14 residues. The CDR3 nucleotides read TGTGCCACCAGGGGACTAGCGGGAGACAATGAGCAGTTCTTC. This gives the protein CATRGLAGDNEQFF.

The chain has TRBV7-2 and TRBJ2-3; the D is unclear. Germline V gene data show CDR1 as SGHTA and CDR2 as FQGNSA. There are 13 residues in the CDR3. The V and J ends lost 2 bases and 6 bases respectively, with 9 bases between them. The CDR3 DNA reads TGTGCCAGCAGCTTAAGTCGGGCGGATACGCAGTATTTT. Translating gives CASSLSRADTQYF.

This clonotype appeared many times. The J gene is TRBJ1-2, the V gene TRBV12-3 or TRBV12-4; tentative D call: TRBD1 (5 bases). The ends were cut back, 1 base at V and 8 bases at J, with 11 bases in the middle. This CDR3 spans 13 amino acids. CDR3 loop: CASSLGGEEGYTF. The CDR3 DNA reads TGTGCCAGCAGTTTAGGAGGGGAGGAAGGCTACACCTTC.

This clonotype was seen a few times. The chain uses TRBV20-1 and TRBJ2-3; TRBD2 matches at 13 bases. The germline V gene has CDR1 DFQATT and CDR2 SNEGSKA (reference sequence). The CDR3 spans 15 residues. V lost 5 bases, J lost 2 bases, and 4 bases stayed unmatched. The CDR3 here is CSAPGTSGNTDTQYF. CDR3 nucleotide sequence: TGCAGTGCTCCCGGGACTAGCGGGAACACAGATACGCAGTATTTT.